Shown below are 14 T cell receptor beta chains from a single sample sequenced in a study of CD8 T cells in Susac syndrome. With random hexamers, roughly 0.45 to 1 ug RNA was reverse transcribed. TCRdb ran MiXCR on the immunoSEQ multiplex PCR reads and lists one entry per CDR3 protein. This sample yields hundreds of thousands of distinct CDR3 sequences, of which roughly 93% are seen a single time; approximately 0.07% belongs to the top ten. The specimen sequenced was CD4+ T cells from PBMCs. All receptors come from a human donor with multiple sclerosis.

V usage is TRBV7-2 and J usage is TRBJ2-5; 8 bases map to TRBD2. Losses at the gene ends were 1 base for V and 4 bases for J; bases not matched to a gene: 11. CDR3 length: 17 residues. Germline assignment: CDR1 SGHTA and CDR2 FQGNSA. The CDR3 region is CASSLGVAGRIGETQYF. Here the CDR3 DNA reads TGTGCCAGCAGCTTAGGGGTAGCGGGACGTATTGGAGAGACCCAGTACTTC.

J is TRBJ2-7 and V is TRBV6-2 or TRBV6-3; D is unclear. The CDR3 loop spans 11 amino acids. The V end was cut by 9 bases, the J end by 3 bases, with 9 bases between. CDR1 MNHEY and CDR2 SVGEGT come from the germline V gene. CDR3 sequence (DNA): TGTGCCAGTCAAACTAACTACGAGCAGTACTTC. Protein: CASQTNYEQYF.

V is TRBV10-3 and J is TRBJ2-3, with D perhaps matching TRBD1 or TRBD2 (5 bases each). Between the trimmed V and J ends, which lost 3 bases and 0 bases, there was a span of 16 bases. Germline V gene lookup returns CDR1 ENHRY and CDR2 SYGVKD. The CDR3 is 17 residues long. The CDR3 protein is CAISESPGRHSTDTQYF. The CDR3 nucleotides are TGTGCCATCAGTGAATCCCCGGGACGGCATAGCACAGATACGCAGTATTTT.

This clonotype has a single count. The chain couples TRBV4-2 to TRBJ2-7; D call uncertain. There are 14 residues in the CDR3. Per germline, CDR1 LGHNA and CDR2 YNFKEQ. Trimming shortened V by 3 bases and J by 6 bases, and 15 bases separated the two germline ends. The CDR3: CASSQELTSGEQYF. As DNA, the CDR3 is TGTGCCAGCAGCCAGGAGCTCACATCGGGCGAGCAGTACTTC.

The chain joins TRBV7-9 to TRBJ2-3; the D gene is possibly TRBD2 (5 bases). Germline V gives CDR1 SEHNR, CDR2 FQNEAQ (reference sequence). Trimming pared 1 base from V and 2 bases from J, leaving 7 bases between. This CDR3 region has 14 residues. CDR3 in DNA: TGTGCCAGCAGCTTAGGAGGGCCCACAGATACGCAGTATTTT. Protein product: CASSLGGPTDTQYF.

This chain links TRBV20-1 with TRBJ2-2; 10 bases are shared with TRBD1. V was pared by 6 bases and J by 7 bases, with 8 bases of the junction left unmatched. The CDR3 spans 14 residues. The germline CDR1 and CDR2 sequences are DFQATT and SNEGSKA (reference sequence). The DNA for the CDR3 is TGCAGTGCCTTAGGGACAGGGGCGATCGGGGAGCTGTTTTTT. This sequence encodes CSALGTGAIGELFF.

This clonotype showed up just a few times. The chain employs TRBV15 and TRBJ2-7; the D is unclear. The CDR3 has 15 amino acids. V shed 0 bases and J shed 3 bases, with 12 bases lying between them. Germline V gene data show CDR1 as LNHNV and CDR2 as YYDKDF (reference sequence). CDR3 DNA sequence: TGTGCCACCAGCAGAGATATTGGCGAGTTCTACGAGCAGTACTTC. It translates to CATSRDIGEFYEQYF.

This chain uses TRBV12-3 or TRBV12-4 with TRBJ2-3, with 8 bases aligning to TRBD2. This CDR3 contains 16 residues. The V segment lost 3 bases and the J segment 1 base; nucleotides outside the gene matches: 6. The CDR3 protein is CASSFGWRGGTDTQYF. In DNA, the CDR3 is TGTGCCAGCAGTTTCGGGTGGCGGGGGGGCACAGATACGCAGTATTTT.

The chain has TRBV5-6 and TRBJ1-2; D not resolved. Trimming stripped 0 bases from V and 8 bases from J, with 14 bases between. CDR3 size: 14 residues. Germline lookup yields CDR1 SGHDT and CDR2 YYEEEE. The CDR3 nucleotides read TGTGCCAGCAGCTTGGGGACGGAGTGGGAAGGCTACACCTTC. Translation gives CASSLGTEWEGYTF.

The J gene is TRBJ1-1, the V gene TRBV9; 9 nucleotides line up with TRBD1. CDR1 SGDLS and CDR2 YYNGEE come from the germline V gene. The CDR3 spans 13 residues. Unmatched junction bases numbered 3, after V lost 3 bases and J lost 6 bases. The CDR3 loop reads CASSGQGEAEAFF. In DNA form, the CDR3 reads TGTGCCAGCAGCGGACAGGGGGAGGCTGAAGCTTTCTTT.

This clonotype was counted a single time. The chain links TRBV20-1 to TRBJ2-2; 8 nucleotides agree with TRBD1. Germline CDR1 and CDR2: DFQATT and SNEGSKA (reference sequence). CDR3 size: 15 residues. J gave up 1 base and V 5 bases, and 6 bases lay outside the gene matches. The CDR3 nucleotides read TGCAGTGCTGAATCCGGGACAGGGAACACCGGGGAGCTGTTTTTT. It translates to CSAESGTGNTGELFF.

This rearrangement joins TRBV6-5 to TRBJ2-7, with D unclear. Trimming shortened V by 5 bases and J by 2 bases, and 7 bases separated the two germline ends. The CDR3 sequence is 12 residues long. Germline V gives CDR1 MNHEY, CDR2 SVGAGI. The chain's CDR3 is CASSKGTYEQYF. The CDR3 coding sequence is TGTGCCAGCAGTAAAGGTACCTACGAGCAGTACTTC.

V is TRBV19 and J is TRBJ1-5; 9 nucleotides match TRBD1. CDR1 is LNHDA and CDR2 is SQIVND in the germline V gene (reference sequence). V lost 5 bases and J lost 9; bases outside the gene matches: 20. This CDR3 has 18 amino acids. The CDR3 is CASSLGTGSPRGRRPQHF. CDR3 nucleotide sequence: TGTGCCAGTAGTCTAGGGACAGGGAGCCCTCGGGGTAGACGGCCCCAGCATTTT.

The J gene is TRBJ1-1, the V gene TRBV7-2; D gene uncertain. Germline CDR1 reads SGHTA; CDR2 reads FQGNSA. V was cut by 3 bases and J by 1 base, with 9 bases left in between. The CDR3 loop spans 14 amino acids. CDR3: CASSFVGTNTEAFF. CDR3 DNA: TGTGCCAGCAGCTTTGTGGGAACGAACACTGAAGCTTTCTTT.